This T cell receptor beta chain was captured by sequencing in a study of blood T cell repertoires in COVID-19. Participants spanned ages about 18 to 100 years and resided in about two dozen US areas. The V segment lost 6 bases and the J segment 3 bases; nucleotides outside the gene matches: 5. Per the germline V gene, CDR1 is SQVTM and CDR2 is ANQGSEA. CDR3 length equals 13 residues. Data came from immunoSEQ multiplex PCR; TCRdb stores just in-frame clones and leaves some out. The sample records 280,000 or so clones, about 90% being singletons. Sequencing input: PBMCs or T cells enriched from blood (not recorded which). This clonotype originated in a woman under 30 with acute COVID-19. V usage is TRBV29-1 and J usage is TRBJ2-7; TRBD2 matches at 10 bases. The CDR3 DNA reads TGCAGCGTAGCAGCGGGAGGGAGCTACGAGCAGTACTTC. It is translated as CSVAAGGSYEQYF.